Following are 21 T cell receptor beta chains from one sample sequenced in a study of tumor and adjacent non-tumor tissue in lung cancer (dated by TCRdb to the late 2010s). RNA was extracted from bulk unsorted tissue and checked for quality with a NanoDrop ND-1000 and an Agilent 2100. Normal lung samples were distant non-tumor tissue taken more than 3 cm from the tumor edge. The method was multiplex PCR. Data came from an Illumina HiSeq 2500. TCRbeta libraries were constructed through three rounds of nested PCR with primers (Table S4) according to protocols modified from ARM-PCR. TCRdb redid the processing of the public reads, applying fastp at Q25 and MiXCR, and retained in-frame beta chains. Identical CDR3 protein sequences are pooled into one entry, listed with their most common genes and DNA. Present in this sample are over 80,000 distinct CDR3 sequences, 75% to 85% of which were seen just once. The top ten clonotypes cover under 40% of the sample.

Sequenced material: distant non-tumor lung tissue. The receptors originated from a man in his 60s with small cell lung cancer.

On this clonotype itself: The junction differs from germline at one of its ends, possibly a read error. The V call is TRBV11-2, the J call TRBJ2-1, with TRBD2 identical over 11 bases. This CDR3 spans 16 amino acids. Per germline, CDR1 SGHAT and CDR2 FQNNGV. CDR3 amino acids: CDSSLSLLAGDNEQFF. Here the CDR3 DNA reads TGTGACAGCAGCTTATCATTACTAGCGGGAGATAATGAGCAGTTCTTC.

This chain connects TRBV24-1 to TRBJ1-1; no clear D. The CDR3 runs 12 residues. Germline loops: CDR1 KGHDR, CDR2 SFDVKD. V lost 4 bases and J lost 11, with 13 bases in between. The CDR3 loop reads CATSDGSTGAFF. CDR3 nucleotide sequence: TGTGCCACCAGTGACGGGAGTACTGGGGCTTTCTTT.

As to this clonotype: Its ends do not fully match the called genes, so a read error is possible. The chain employs TRBV5-4 and TRBJ1-1, with TRBD1 identical over 7 bases. This CDR3 is built from 14 residues. From germline, CDR1 is SGHNT and CDR2 YYREEE (reference sequence). CDR3 region: CASSYGEGAAEAFF. For the CDR3, the DNA is TGTGCTAGCAGCTATGGAGAGGGGGCTGCTGAAGCTTTCTTT.

Comments on this clonotype: Because the CDR3 is missing its conserved closing phenylalanine or tryptophan, this is likely a read error. The chain joins TRBV6-5 to TRBJ2-2; TRBD1 agrees at 7 bases. V trimming: 4 bases; J trimming: 5 bases; junction bases outside the gene matches: 4. The CDR3 has 14 residues. The germline V gene has CDR1 MNHEY and CDR2 SVGAGI. CDR3 coding DNA: TGTGCCAGCAGTTCGGAACAGGGGACCGGGGAGCTGTTTCTT. It specifies CASSSEQGTGELFL.

On this clonotype: A much larger clone is a single base away; this may be a read error. This rearrangement joins TRBV6-2 or TRBV6-3 to TRBJ2-1; D is unresolved. The CDR3 is 14 amino acids. Germline loops: CDR1 MNHEY, CDR2 SVGEGT. CDR3 residues: CANSESLPYNEQFF. CDR3 DNA: TGTGCCAACAGTGAAAGCCTTCCCTACAATGAGCAGTTCTTC.

The V gene is TRBV18, the J gene TRBJ2-1; D remains unclear. Trimming shortened V by 4 bases and J by 8 bases, and 21 bases separated the two germline ends. The CDR3 spans 16 residues. Looked up from germline, CDR1 is KGHSH and CDR2 is LQKENI. CDR3 bases: TGTGCCAGCTCACACAGAATCTCGACGGTGGGATATGAGCAGTTCTTC. This encodes CASSHRISTVGYEQFF. Looking up the rest from reference TRBV18 and TRBJ2-1 gives the full variable domain: NAGVMQNPRHLVRRRGQEARLRCSPMKGHSHVYWYRQLPEEGLKFMVYLQKENIIDESGMPKERFSAEFPKEGPSILRIQQVVRGDSAAYFCASSHRISTVGYEQFFGPGTRLTVL.

V gene TRBV10-3 combines with J gene TRBJ1-1; 9 nucleotides match TRBD1. Germline-derived CDR1 and CDR2 are ENHRY and SYGVKD. The length of the CDR3 is 16 residues. With 0 bases clipped from V and 8 bases from J, the junction kept 10 bases outside the gene matches. CDR3 DNA sequence: TGTGCCATCAGTGAGTCTTTTGAACAGGGGGCGTGCGAAGCTTTCTTT. Translating gives CAISESFEQGACEAFF.

Comments on this clonotype: A junction boundary mismatches the germline segment, possibly from a read error. CDR3 bases: TGTGCCAGCACCGGATGGATGAATGGCTATAATCCACCCCTCCACTTT. Protein product: CASTGWMNGYNPPLHF. The chain combines TRBV5-5 with TRBJ1-6; the D is unclear. The germline gives CDR1 SGHKS, CDR2 YYEKEE (reference sequence). The CDR3 loop spans 16 amino acids. Variable domain in full (rest from reference TRBV5-5 and TRBJ1-6): DAGVTQSPTHLIKTRGQQVTLRCSPISGHKSVSWYQQVLGQGPQFIFQYYEKEERGRGNFPDRFSARQFPNYSSELNVNALLLGDSALYLCASTGWMNGYNPPLHFGNGTRLTVT.

CDR3 coding DNA: TGCGCCAGTGGCCAGGATCGGGACAGGGCGAATTCACCCCTCCACTTT. This translates into CASGQDRDRANSPLHF. This chain joins TRBV4-1 and TRBJ1-6; 9 nucleotides align to TRBD1. CDR3 length equals 16 residues. Germline assignment: CDR1 MGHRA and CDR2 YSYEKL. V lost 9 bases, J lost 7 bases, and 13 bases stayed unmatched.

Turning to this clonotype: Relative to the germline gene, one junction end is altered; a read error may explain this. The rearrangement uses TRBV20-1 and TRBJ2-1, with 8 bases that match TRBD2. CDR1 and CDR2 (germline): DFQATT, SNEGSKA (reference sequence). The CDR3 totals 14 residues. CDR3 sequence: CSADSTSEIPEQFF. CDR3 DNA sequence: TGTAGTGCCGACTCGACTAGCGAAATACCTGAGCAGTTCTTC.

V usage is TRBV11-2 and J usage is TRBJ2-1; tentative D call: TRBD1 (5 bases). Matching the DNA end better, TRBJ2-7 makes the J call doubtful. The CDR3 has 14 residues. CDR1 and CDR2 from the germline V gene are SGHAT and FQNNGV. The CDR3 here is CANQKWQGGNEQYF. The CDR3 region has the DNA TGTGCCAACCAGAAGTGGCAGGGCGGCAATGAGCAGTACTTC.

The rearrangement uses TRBV5-1 and TRBJ2-3; TRBD2 matches 9 bases. The CDR3 covers 15 residues. CDR1 is SGHRS and CDR2 is YFSETQ in the germline V gene. Trimming at V came to 9 bases and at J to 0 bases, leaving 8 bases not matched to a gene. The CDR3 reads CANRLTSGSTDTQYF. CDR3 nucleotides: TGCGCCAACAGACTGACTAGCGGAAGCACAGATACGCAGTATTTT.

This chain links TRBV6-1 with TRBJ1-2, with a possible D match to TRBD1 (5 bases). Trimming removed 7 bases from V and 5 bases from J, with 23 bases in between. Germline assignment: CDR1 MNHNS and CDR2 SASEGT. The CDR3 is made up of 16 amino acids. The CDR3 sequence is CASNAQGADGLYGYTF. The CDR3 DNA is TGTGCCAGCAATGCTCAGGGTGCCGATGGTTTGTATGGCTACACCTTC.

Details on this clonotype: The CDR3 carries no conserved terminal phenylalanine or tryptophan, so it likely arises from a read error. The chain carries TRBV5-5 and TRBJ2-3; weak D call: TRBD2 (5 bases). The CDR3 spans 12 residues. The V gene's germline CDR1 is SGHKS and CDR2 YYEKEE (reference sequence). In DNA, the CDR3 is TGTACCAGCAGCTTTCCGGGGGATACGCAGTATCTT. Translating gives CTSSFPGDTQYL.

By share, this clonotype counts as medium-sized. The chain recombines TRBV5-5 with TRBJ2-3; 11 nucleotides agree with TRBD2. Germline-derived CDR1 and CDR2 are SGHKS and YYEKEE (reference sequence). V gave up 5 bases and J gave up 3 bases; unmatched junction bases: 5. The CDR3 consists of 15 residues. The DNA for the CDR3 is TGTGCCAGCAGGGAAGGGACTAGCGGAACAGATACGCAGTATTTT. Translating gives CASREGTSGTDTQYF.

In the case of this clonotype: One end of the junction is discordant with germline, which a read error may explain. The rearrangement uses TRBV29-1 and TRBJ2-1; no clear D. Germline CDR1 SQVTM, CDR2 ANQGSEA. The CDR3 has 13 residues. CDR3 sequence (DNA): TGCAGTGTTGAAAGGGCTCAGGTCAGTGAGCAGTTCTTC. Translating gives CSVERAQVSEQFF.

V usage is TRBV7-3 and J usage is TRBJ2-1, with 7 bases aligning to TRBD2. Germline V gene sequence: CDR1 SGHTA, CDR2 FQGTGA. This CDR3 is 15 amino acids long. The ends lost 10 bases at V and 2 bases at J; junction bases unmatched: 11. The CDR3 DNA reads TGTGCCATCAGTTTAGGGAGGGCCGCCTACAATGAGCAGTTCTTC. As protein: CAISLGRAAYNEQFF.

As for this clonotype: Germline is not matched at one junction end, which may reflect a read error. The CDR3 sequence: CASNQGTGDYGYTF. CDR3 bases: TGTGCCAGCAACCAAGGGACAGGGGACTACGGCTACACCTTC. The V and J genes are TRBV4-2 and TRBJ1-2; 10 nucleotides match TRBD1. Germline loops: CDR1 LGHNA, CDR2 YNFKEQ. The length of the CDR3 is 14 residues.

As for this clonotype: Mismatch with germline at one junction end may stem from a read error. This sequence joins TRBV29-1 and TRBJ2-5, with D perhaps matching TRBD1 (5 bases). The CDR3 spans 13 residues. Germline assignment: CDR1 SQVTM and CDR2 ANQGSEA. The CDR3 is CSIEATVQETQYF. In DNA, the CDR3 is TGCAGCATTGAGGCGACAGTCCAAGAGACCCAGTACTTC.

This clonotype was observed a single time. The junction and the germline gene differ at one end; a read error may be behind it. The genes are TRBV4-2 and TRBJ2-1; no clear D. CDR1 LGHNA and CDR2 YNFKEQ come from the germline V gene. The CDR3 is 17 residues long. CDR3 coding DNA: TGTGCCAGCAACCAAGATTTAGCTGGGAAAGGGTACAATGAGCAGTTCTTC. Translated, it gives CASNQDLAGKGYNEQFF.

Note on this clonotype: This may be a read error, as it is one base from a much larger clone. The chain has TRBV30 and TRBJ2-4; 8 bases align to TRBD1. Germline V gene sequence: CDR1 GTSNPN, CDR2 SVGIG (reference sequence). The CDR3 spans 13 residues. The junction had 5 bases not matched to a gene; V was cut back by 4 bases and J by 6 bases. CDR3 in DNA: TGTGCCTGGACGAACAGGGGGATAAACATTCAGTACTTC. It is translated as CAWTNRGINIQYF.